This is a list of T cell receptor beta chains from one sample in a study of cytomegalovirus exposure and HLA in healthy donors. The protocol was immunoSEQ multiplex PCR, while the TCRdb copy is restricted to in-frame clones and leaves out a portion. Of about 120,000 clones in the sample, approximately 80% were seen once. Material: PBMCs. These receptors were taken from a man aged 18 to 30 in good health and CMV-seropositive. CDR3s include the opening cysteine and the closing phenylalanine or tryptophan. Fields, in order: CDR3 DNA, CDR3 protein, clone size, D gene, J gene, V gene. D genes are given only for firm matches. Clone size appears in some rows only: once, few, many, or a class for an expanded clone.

DNA: TGCAGCGTTGTCGGGGACAGGGGGTCCGAGCAGTACTTC
CDR3: CSVVGDRGSEQYF
size: .
D: TRBD1
J: TRBJ2-7
V: TRBV29-1

DNA: TGTGCCACCAGCAGAGACTTCTACGAGCAGTACTTC
CDR3: CATSRDFYEQYF
size: .
D: .
J: TRBJ2-7
V: TRBV15

DNA: TGTGCCAGCTGTACGGACAGCTTCTATGGCTACACCTTC
CDR3: CASCTDSFYGYTF
size: .
D: .
J: TRBJ1-2
V: TRBV7-9

DNA: TGCAGTGCCCCATATGGCTACACCTTC
CDR3: CSAPYGYTF
size: few
D: .
J: TRBJ1-2
V: TRBV20-1

DNA: TGTGCCAGCAGCTTAGGGCCCCAGTGGGGGGGATCCACTGAAGCTTTCTTT
CDR3: CASSLGPQWGGSTEAFF
size: .
D: .
J: TRBJ1-1
V: TRBV7-9

DNA: TGTGCCAGCAGCTTAGCACAGGCAGGGTGGGCCTACAATGAGCAGTTCTTC
CDR3: CASSLAQAGWAYNEQFF
size: .
D: .
J: TRBJ2-1
V: TRBV7-6

DNA: TGTGCCAGCAGGGGACAGGGGTATAACACTGAAGCTTTCTTT
CDR3: CASRGQGYNTEAFF
size: few
D: TRBD1
J: TRBJ1-1
V: TRBV6-1

DNA: TGCAGCGCCATCCGCGGAGGACTCTCCTACGAGCAGTACTTC
CDR3: CSAIRGGLSYEQYF
size: .
D: .
J: TRBJ2-7
V: TRBV29-1

DNA: TGTGCCAGCAGCTTACCAGGGATGAGCACAGATACGCAGTATTTT
CDR3: CASSLPGMSTDTQYF
size: .
D: .
J: TRBJ2-3
V: TRBV5-4

DNA: TGTGCCAGCAGCCAAGCGCGGGGACGCACAGGAGATACGCAGTATTTT
CDR3: CASSQARGRTGDTQYF
size: .
D: .
J: TRBJ2-3
V: TRBV4-2

DNA: TGTGCCAGCTCACTCCACAGGAACACCGGGGAGCTGTTTTTT
CDR3: CASSLHRNTGELFF
size: few
D: .
J: TRBJ2-2
V: TRBV18

DNA: TGTGCCAGCAGTGAGCAGGTTGGCGGGGACTCCTACAATGAGCAGTTCTTC
CDR3: CASSEQVGGDSYNEQFF
size: few
D: .
J: TRBJ2-1
V: TRBV2

DNA: TGTGCCAGCAGCTTAGCGCTGACGGGAGGGTTCGATACCGGGGAGCTGTTTTTT
CDR3: CASSLALTGGFDTGELFF
size: .
D: TRBD2
J: TRBJ2-2
V: TRBV11-1

DNA: TGTGCCAGCAGTAGGAGATATGTCGCCGGGGAGCTGTTTTTT
CDR3: CASSRRYVAGELFF
size: few
D: .
J: TRBJ2-2
V: TRBV6-4

DNA: TGTGCCAGCACCCCCGGGGGGCGGAACTATGGCTACACCTTC
CDR3: CASTPGGRNYGYTF
size: .
D: .
J: TRBJ1-2
V: TRBV27

DNA: TGTGCCTGGAGACTTTGGACTGAAGCTTTCTTT
CDR3: CAWRLWTEAFF
size: .
D: .
J: TRBJ1-1
V: TRBV30

DNA: TGTGCCAGCAGAGGGACAGAATCCTACGAGCAGTACTTC
CDR3: CASRGTESYEQYF
size: .
D: TRBD1
J: TRBJ2-7
V: TRBV7-9

DNA: TGTGCCACCAGCAGAGGCGGGACGGCCTATGGCTACACCTTC
CDR3: CATSRGGTAYGYTF
size: .
D: .
J: TRBJ1-2
V: TRBV15

DNA: TGTGCCAGTGCTGTGAGGGAGGGTATCGAGCAGTACTTC
CDR3: CASAVREGIEQYF
size: .
D: TRBD2
J: TRBJ2-7
V: TRBV19

DNA: TGCGCCAGCAGCCAAGCGGGGGTGGACACTGAAGCTTTCTTT
CDR3: CASSQAGVDTEAFF
size: .
D: .
J: TRBJ1-1
V: TRBV4-1

DNA: TGTGCCAGCAGCGCTGGGGGACAGGGGGATCCCCCCCCTTGGTACGAGCAGTACTTC
CDR3: CASSAGGQGDPPPWYEQYF
size: .
D: TRBD1
J: TRBJ2-7
V: TRBV9

DNA: TGCGCCAGCAGCAAGGGGGCGATGAATTCACCCCTCCACTTT
CDR3: CASSKGAMNSPLHF
size: .
D: TRBD1
J: TRBJ1-6
V: TRBV10-1

DNA: TGTGCCAGCAGTGACTTCGGTATTGGACAGTCAAAAAACAGTCAGTACTTC
CDR3: CASSDFGIGQSKNSQYF
size: .
D: .
J: TRBJ2-4
V: TRBV2

DNA: TGCAGCGGTGCAGTGGACTCTTACGAGCAGTACTTC
CDR3: CSGAVDSYEQYF
size: .
D: .
J: TRBJ2-7
V: TRBV29-1

DNA: TGTGCCAGCTCACCACGCGATCCGGGGGGAGATGAAGCTTTCTTT
CDR3: CASSPRDPGGDEAFF
size: few
D: .
J: TRBJ1-1
V: TRBV18

DNA: TGCAGCGTTGAACTAGCGGGAACGTACGAGCAGTACTTC
CDR3: CSVELAGTYEQYF
size: .
D: TRBD2
J: TRBJ2-7
V: TRBV29-1

DNA: TGTGCCAGCAGTTTAAGAACTAGCGGGACCACACTCTCCTACAATGAGCAGTTCTTC
CDR3: CASSLRTSGTTLSYNEQFF
size: .
D: TRBD2
J: TRBJ2-1
V: TRBV27

DNA: TGCGCCAGCAGCTCCCGCGGGGGAACCTACGAGCAGTACTTC
CDR3: CASSSRGGTYEQYF
size: few
D: TRBD2
J: TRBJ2-7
V: TRBV5-1

DNA: TGCGCCAGCAGCTTCGCGACAGGGTATTACTTGGAGCAGTACTTC
CDR3: CASSFATGYYLEQYF
size: .
D: TRBD1
J: TRBJ2-7
V: TRBV5-1

DNA: TGTGCCAGCAGGACCGGGACAGTAAACACCGGGGAGCTGTTTTTT
CDR3: CASRTGTVNTGELFF
size: .
D: TRBD1
J: TRBJ2-2
V: TRBV2

DNA: TGTGCCAGCAGGGGGGGTAACGATTCACCCCTCCACTTT
CDR3: CASRGGNDSPLHF
size: .
D: .
J: TRBJ1-6
V: TRBV6-5

DNA: TGTGCCAGCAGTATTCAGACAGGGGCTGGCTATGGCTACACCTTC
CDR3: CASSIQTGAGYGYTF
size: .
D: TRBD1
J: TRBJ1-2
V: TRBV6-5

DNA: TGTGCCAGCAGCTCCGGACAGGGGTTTACGGGCTACACCTTC
CDR3: CASSSGQGFTGYTF
size: .
D: TRBD1
J: TRBJ1-2
V: TRBV9

DNA: TGTGCCAGCAGCCGTAGCACAGGGACGTGGTACACCTTC
CDR3: CASSRSTGTWYTF
size: .
D: .
J: TRBJ1-2
V: TRBV11-2

DNA: TGTGCCAGCAGTAGGGCAGGGGACAGGTACGAGCAGTACTTC
CDR3: CASSRAGDRYEQYF
size: .
D: TRBD1
J: TRBJ2-7
V: TRBV7-9

DNA: TGTGCCAGCAGCCCCTCAACAGGGGCAGGTGGCTACACCTTC
CDR3: CASSPSTGAGGYTF
size: .
D: TRBD1
J: TRBJ1-2
V: TRBV11-2

DNA: TGTGCCACCAGCAGGGACAGAAGAAGGCCAAACTATGGCTACACCTTC
CDR3: CATSRDRRRPNYGYTF
size: .
D: .
J: TRBJ1-2
V: TRBV15

DNA: TGTGCCAGCTCGCGGGACAGGAGCTCCTACGAGCAGTACTTC
CDR3: CASSRDRSSYEQYF
size: .
D: TRBD1
J: TRBJ2-7
V: TRBV18

DNA: TGTGCCTGGAGTCTCGGGACAGGGGTCGAAAAACTGTTTTTT
CDR3: CAWSLGTGVEKLFF
size: .
D: TRBD1
J: TRBJ1-4
V: TRBV30

DNA: TGTGCCACTGGACAGGGCCTCTCTGGGGCCAACGGCCTGACTTTC
CDR3: CATGQGLSGANGLTF
size: .
D: TRBD1
J: TRBJ2-6
V: TRBV18

DNA: TGTGCCAGCAGCTTGGTGGCCCACTACGAGCAGTACTTC
CDR3: CASSLVAHYEQYF
size: .
D: .
J: TRBJ2-7
V: TRBV5-6

DNA: TGCGCCAGCAGCTCCGAGGGGGGGGTACTGGGTGAGCAGTACTTC
CDR3: CASSSEGGVLGEQYF
size: .
D: .
J: TRBJ2-7
V: TRBV5-1

DNA: TGTGCCAGCAGTTACCCTGGGACAGGGTATGGCTACACCTTC
CDR3: CASSYPGTGYGYTF
size: .
D: TRBD1
J: TRBJ1-2
V: TRBV28

DNA: TGTGCCAGCAGTACGGACAGGGCTGGAAACACCATATATTTT
CDR3: CASSTDRAGNTIYF
size: once
D: TRBD1
J: TRBJ1-3
V: TRBV2

DNA: TGTGCCAGCAGTCCTCGGGCGGGTGGCTACACCTTC
CDR3: CASSPRAGGYTF
size: .
D: .
J: TRBJ1-2
V: TRBV27

DNA: TGTGCCAGTAGTATGGGACAAGGGCTACTATTCGAGCAGTACTTC
CDR3: CASSMGQGLLFEQYF
size: .
D: .
J: TRBJ2-7
V: TRBV19

DNA: TGTGCCAGCAGCTCCCCCACCGGGACTAGCGGGGGGACCTACGAGCAGTACTTC
CDR3: CASSSPTGTSGGTYEQYF
size: few
D: TRBD2
J: TRBJ2-7
V: TRBV5-6

DNA: TGTGCCAGCAGCTTATCATGGGGGGCGAACACCGGGGAGCTGTTTTTT
CDR3: CASSLSWGANTGELFF
size: .
D: .
J: TRBJ2-2
V: TRBV11-2